This entry lists 14 T cell receptor beta chains sequenced from one sample in a study of blood T cell repertoires in COVID-19. The data were produced by immunoSEQ multiplex PCR, yet TCRdb's version contains in-frame clones alone and is incomplete. The sample yields 140,000 or so clones, about 87% seen once. Specimen: PBMCs or T cells enriched from blood (not recorded which). The receptors originated from a man in his fifties or sixties who had recovered from COVID-19.

The rearrangement joins TRBV7-9 to TRBJ1-6; possibly TRBD1 for D (5 bases). The V gene lost 0 bases and the J gene lost 8 bases, with 17 bases spanning the gap. The germline CDR1 and CDR2 sequences are SEHNR and FQNEAQ (reference sequence). This CDR3 comprises 17 residues. The CDR3 is CASSLARGLEWDSPLHF. The CDR3 DNA follows: TGTGCCAGCAGCTTAGCGCGGGGACTGGAGTGGGATTCACCCCTCCACTTT. The full variable domain, with the rest looked up from reference TRBV7-9 and TRBJ1-6, is DTGVSQNPRHKITKRGQNVTFRCDPISEHNRLYWYRQTLGQGPEFLTYFQNEAQLEKSRLLSDRFSAERPKGSFSTLEIQRTEQGDSAMYLCASSLARGLEWDSPLHFGNGTRLTVT.

The rearrangement links TRBV13 to TRBJ1-1, with D possibly TRBD1 on 6 matching bases. Germline assignment: CDR1 PRHDT and CDR2 FYEKMQ (reference sequence). V was pared by 5 bases and J by 4 bases, with 14 bases between. The CDR3 extends over 14 amino acids. The DNA of the CDR3 is TGTGCCAGCAGCCAGGGGCCCAGGCCCACTGAAGCTTTCTTT. This sequence encodes CASSQGPRPTEAFF.

The chain's CDR3 is CASSIQPGEPQHF. CDR3 sequence (DNA): TGCGCCAGCAGCATACAGCCGGGGGAGCCCCAGCATTTT. The chain has TRBV5-1 and TRBJ1-5, with a tentative D call TRBD1 (5 bases). V was shortened by 4 bases and J by 8 bases, with 13 bases between the two germline ends. Germline CDR1 SGHRS, CDR2 YFSETQ. The CDR3 is 13 amino acids.

The V gene is TRBV15, the J gene TRBJ1-2; D is unclear. Germline CDR1 LNHNV, CDR2 YYDKDF (reference sequence). V was shortened by 5 bases and J by 1 base, with 8 bases between the two germline ends. This CDR3 has 13 residues. The CDR3 protein is CATSVSSNYGYTF. In nucleotides, the CDR3 is TGTGCCACCAGCGTTTCCAGTAACTATGGCTACACCTTC.

This rearrangement joins TRBV9 to TRBJ1-1; 8 nucleotides match TRBD1. The CDR3 consists of 14 residues. Per germline, CDR1 SGDLS and CDR2 YYNGEE. The junction had 3 bases not matched to a gene; V was cut back by 4 bases and J by 1 base. The CDR3 reads CASSFGQGNTEAFF. The CDR3 DNA sequence: TGTGCCAGCAGCTTTGGACAGGGGAACACTGAAGCTTTCTTT. Full variable domain (remainder filled in from reference TRBV9 and TRBJ1-1): DSGVTQTPKHLITATGQRVTLRCSPRSGDLSVYWYQQSLDQGLQFLIQYYNGEERAKGNILERFSAQQFPDLHSELNLSSLELGDSALYFCASSFGQGNTEAFFGQGTRLTVV.

The J gene is TRBJ1-2, the V gene TRBV3-1 (or the pseudogene TRBV3-2); D gene ambiguous. The germline V and J ends were trimmed by 5 bases and 4 bases, with 8 bases remaining between them. The germline gives CDR1 LGHDT, CDR2 YNNKEL (reference sequence). The CDR3 has 12 residues. The CDR3 is CASSATSYGYTF. CDR3 nucleotides: TGTGCCAGCAGCGCGACTAGCTATGGCTACACCTTC.

This clone was seen more than once but under ten times. This chain connects TRBV5-1 to TRBJ1-2; unclear D gene. Germline assignment: CDR1 SGHRS and CDR2 YFSETQ. This CDR3 has 14 amino acids. The V end lost 0 bases, the J end lost 3 bases, and 9 bases lay between the germline ends. CDR3: CASSLVSGDYGYTF. The CDR3, as DNA: TGCGCCAGCAGCTTGGTTTCGGGAGACTATGGCTACACCTTC.

This chain connects TRBV19 to TRBJ2-5; a possible D gene is TRBD1 (5 bases). Deletions cut 2 bases from V and 4 bases from J, with 8 bases between. From germline, CDR1 is LNHDA and CDR2 SQIVND (reference sequence). CDR3 length: 13 amino acids. The CDR3, as DNA: TGTGCCAGTAGTATACAGGGAACAGAGACCCAGTACTTC. Translating gives CASSIQGTETQYF.

The CDR3 DNA reads TGTGCCAGCAGCCGGGGACAGGGTATTCACGAGCAGTACTTC. Amino acids: CASSRGQGIHEQYF. The V call is TRBV6-5, the J call TRBJ2-7; 9 bases are shared with TRBD1. CDR1 and CDR2 (germline): MNHEY, SVGAGI. Losses at the gene ends were 6 bases for V and 5 bases for J; bases not matched to a gene: 8. The CDR3 covers 14 residues.

The rearrangement links TRBV11-2 to TRBJ1-2; the D gene is possibly TRBD1 (5 bases). Per germline, CDR1 SGHAT and CDR2 FQNNGV. With 4 bases removed from V and 4 bases from J, the gap between germline ends came to 19 bases. CDR3 length: 16 residues. CDR3 amino acids: CASSSPSQGLIYGYTF. In nucleotides, the CDR3 is TGTGCCAGCAGCTCACCCTCGCAGGGATTAATCTATGGCTACACCTTC.

The chain uses TRBV19 and TRBJ2-7; TRBD1 agrees at 9 bases. The CDR3 is 14 residues long. CDR1 and CDR2 from the germline V gene are LNHDA and SQIVND (reference sequence). The trim removed 6 bases at V and 2 bases at J, leaving 5 bases unmatched. DNA of the CDR3: TGTGCCAGTAGCGGGACAGGGCCCACCTACGAGCAGTACTTC. Its translation is CASSGTGPTYEQYF.

The genes are TRBV5-5 and TRBJ1-1; no clear D. Germline assignment: CDR1 SGHKS and CDR2 YYEKEE (reference sequence). The CDR3 is 16 amino acids. Trimming took off 1 base at V and 0 bases at J, with 13 bases between the two ends. CDR3 in amino acids: CASSLLPRRVNTEAFF. CDR3 nucleotides: TGTGCCAGCAGCTTGCTGCCAAGGAGGGTGAACACTGAAGCTTTCTTT.

The chain combines TRBV5-8 with TRBJ2-7, with D perhaps TRBD1 (5 bases). Germline assignment: CDR1 SGHTS and CDR2 YDEGEE. The V end lost 3 bases, the J end lost 2 bases, and 12 bases lay between the germline ends. This CDR3 has 14 amino acids. In DNA, the CDR3 is TGTGCCAGCAGCTCAATCCGACAGCCCTACGAGCAGTACTTC. This encodes CASSSIRQPYEQYF.

This clone has just a few counts. J is TRBJ1-6 and V is TRBV27, with TRBD1 identical over 10 bases. The CDR3 extends over 15 amino acids. The V gene end was trimmed by 7 bases and the J gene end by 10 bases; junction bases not matched to a gene: 10. Germline V CDR1 and CDR2: MNHEY, SMNVEV (reference sequence). The CDR3 sequence: CASTLEGTGASPLHF. For the CDR3, the DNA is TGTGCCAGCACCCTTGAGGGGACAGGGGCATCACCCCTCCACTTT.